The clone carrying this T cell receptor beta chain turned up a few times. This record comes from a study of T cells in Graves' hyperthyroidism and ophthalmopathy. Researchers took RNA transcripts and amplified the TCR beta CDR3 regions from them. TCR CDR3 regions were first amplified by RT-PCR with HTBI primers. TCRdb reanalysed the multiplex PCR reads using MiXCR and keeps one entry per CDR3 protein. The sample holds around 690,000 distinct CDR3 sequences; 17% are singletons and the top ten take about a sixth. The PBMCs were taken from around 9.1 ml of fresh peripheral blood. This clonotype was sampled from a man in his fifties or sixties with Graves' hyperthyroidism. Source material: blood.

The CDR3 protein is CASRDPIGELFF. The CDR3 DNA reads as TGTGCCAGCCGTGATCCGATCGGGGAGCTGTTTTTT. The J gene is TRBJ2-2, the V gene TRBV9, with unresolved D. CDR1 is SGDLS, CDR2 YYNGEE, per germline. The CDR3 extends over 12 amino acids. With 7 bases removed from V and 7 bases from J, the gap between germline ends came to 11 bases. Full variable domain (outside the CDR3, taken from reference TRBV9 and TRBJ2-2): DSGVTQTPKHLITATGQRVTLRCSPRSGDLSVYWYQQSLDQGLQFLIQYYNGEERAKGNILERFSAQQFPDLHSELNLSSLELGDSALYFCASRDPIGELFFGEGSRLTVL.